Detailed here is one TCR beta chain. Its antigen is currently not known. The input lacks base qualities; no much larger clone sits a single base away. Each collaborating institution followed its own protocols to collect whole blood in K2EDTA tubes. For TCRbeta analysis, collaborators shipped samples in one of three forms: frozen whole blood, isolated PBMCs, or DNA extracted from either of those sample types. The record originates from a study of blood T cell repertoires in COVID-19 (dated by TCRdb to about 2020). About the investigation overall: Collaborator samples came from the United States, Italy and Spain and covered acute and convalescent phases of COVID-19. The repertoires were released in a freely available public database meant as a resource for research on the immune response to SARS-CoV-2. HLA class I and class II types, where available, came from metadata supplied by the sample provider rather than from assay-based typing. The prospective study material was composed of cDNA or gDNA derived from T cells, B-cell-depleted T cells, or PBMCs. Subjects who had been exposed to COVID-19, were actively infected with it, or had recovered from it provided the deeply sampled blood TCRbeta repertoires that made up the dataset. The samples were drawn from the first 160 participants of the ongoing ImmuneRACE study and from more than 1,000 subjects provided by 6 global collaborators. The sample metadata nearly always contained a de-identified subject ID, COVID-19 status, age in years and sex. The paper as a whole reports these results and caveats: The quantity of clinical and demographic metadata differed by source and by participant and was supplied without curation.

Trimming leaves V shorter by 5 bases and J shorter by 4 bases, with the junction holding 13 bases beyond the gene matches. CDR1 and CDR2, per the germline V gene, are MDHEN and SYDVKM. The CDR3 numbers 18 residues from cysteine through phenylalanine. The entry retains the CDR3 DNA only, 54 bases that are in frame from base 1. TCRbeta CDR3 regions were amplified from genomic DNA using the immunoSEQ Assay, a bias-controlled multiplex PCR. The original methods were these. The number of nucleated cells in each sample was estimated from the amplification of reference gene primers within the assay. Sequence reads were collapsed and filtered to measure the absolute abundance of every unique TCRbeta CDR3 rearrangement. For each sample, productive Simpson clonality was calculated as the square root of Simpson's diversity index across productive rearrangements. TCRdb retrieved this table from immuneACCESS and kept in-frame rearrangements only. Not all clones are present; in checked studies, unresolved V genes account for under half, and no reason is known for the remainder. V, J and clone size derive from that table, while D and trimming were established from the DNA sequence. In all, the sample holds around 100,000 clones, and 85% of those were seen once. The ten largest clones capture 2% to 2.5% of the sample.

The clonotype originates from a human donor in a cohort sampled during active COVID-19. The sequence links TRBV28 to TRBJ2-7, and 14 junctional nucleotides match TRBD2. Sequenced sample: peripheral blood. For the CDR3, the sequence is CASSAGLAGGSSSYEQYF. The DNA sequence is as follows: TGTGCCAGCAGTGCCGGACTAGCGGGAGGATCCTCTAGTTACGAGCAGTACTTC. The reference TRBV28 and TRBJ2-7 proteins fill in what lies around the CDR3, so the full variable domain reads DVKVTQSSRYLVKRTGEKVFLECVQDMDHENMFWYRQDPGLGLRLIYFSYDVKMKEKGDIPEGYSVSREKKERFSLILESASTNQTSMYLCASSAGLAGGSSSYEQYFGPGTRLTVT.